This TCR beta chain was profiled in a study of T-cell reconstitution after alpha-beta-depleted transplantation in children. This clonotype was observed at least ten times. Unique molecular identifiers were used to barcode this TCRbeta library. TCRdb used MiXCR to reprocess the PCR reads, holding one entry per CDR3 protein. The repertoire includes 300,000 to 400,000 distinct CDR3 sequences, about an eighth of them detected once, and 3.5% to 4.5% sits in the top ten. This receptor was identified in a human donor who donated a stem cell graft to a child with Fanconi anemia. The source material was PBMCs, sampled from the stem cell graft.

This chain's CDR3 is CSGGVAGVNEQFF. The CDR3 DNA reads as TGCAGTGGGGGGGTAGCAGGTGTCAATGAGCAGTTCTTC. The V call is TRBV29-1, the J call TRBJ2-1; 7 nucleotides align to TRBD2. The length of the CDR3 is 13 residues. Per the germline V gene, CDR1 is SQVTM and CDR2 is ANQGSEA.